Described below is a single TCR beta chain sequence and its context. The sample originates from a study of cytotoxic CD8 clonotypes in ibrutinib-treated CLL. Study summary: Treatment had run for a median 12 months, range 6 to 36, when response samples were taken.

Germline V gene data show CDR1 as SGHAT and CDR2 as FQNNGV. This CDR3 region has 15 residues. V lost 5 bases and J lost 0; bases outside the gene matches: 4. Data came from immunoSEQ multiplex PCR; TCRdb stores just in-frame clones and leaves some out. The sample lists about 49,000 clones, approximately 51% seen once, with roughly 33% in the top ten. This sequence was found in a human donor with chronic lymphocytic leukemia. The specimen was PBMCs, collected after 12 months of ibrutinib treatment. The genes are TRBV11-2 and TRBJ2-1, with TRBD2 identical over 7 bases. This CDR3 is CASSRRESSYNEQFF. The CDR3 nucleotides read TGTGCCAGCAGCCGGCGGGAGTCCTCCTACAATGAGCAGTTCTTC.